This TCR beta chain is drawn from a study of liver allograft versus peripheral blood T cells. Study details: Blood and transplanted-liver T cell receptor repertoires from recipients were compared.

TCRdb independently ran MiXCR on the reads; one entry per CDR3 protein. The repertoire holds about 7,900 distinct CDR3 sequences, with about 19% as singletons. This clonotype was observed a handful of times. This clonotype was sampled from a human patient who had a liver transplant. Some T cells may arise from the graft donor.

The CDR3 protein is CASSVEGQPYEQYF. The CDR3 coding sequence is TGTGCCAGCAGCGTAGAAGGACAACCTTACGAGCAGTACTTC. The rearrangement uses TRBV9 and TRBJ2-7; possible D gene TRBD1, 5 bases. With 0 bases removed from V and 4 bases from J, the gap between germline ends came to 11 bases. Germline V lookup: CDR1 SGDLS, CDR2 YYNGEE. The CDR3 is made up of 14 amino acids.